Listed below are T cell receptor beta chains from one sample, sequenced in a study of cytomegalovirus exposure and HLA in healthy donors. Clones were sequenced by immunoSEQ multiplex PCR, and TCRdb holds only the in-frame ones, with some missing. The table records about 120,000 clones, around 77% of them present only once. The sample taken for sequencing was PBMCs. These receptors originate from a young man in good health and CMV-seropositive. The CDR3 runs from the conserved cysteine through the conserved F or W. The D gene is left open where the match is weak. Expanded clones get a size class; other rows say once, few or many, or leave the size out.

.	.	TRBV6-1	TRBJ1-4	TGTGCCAGCAGTGTCGCAGGGAAGAGGGAAAAACTGTTTTTT	CASSVAGKREKLFF
.	.	TRBV5-1	TRBJ2-6	TGCGCCAGCGCCCGGGGGGCTCTCTCTGGGGCCAACGTCCTGACTTTC	CASARGALSGANVLTF
.	.	TRBV9	TRBJ1-1	TGTGCCAGCAGCGTATTTGACAGTAACACTGAAGCTTTCTTT	CASSVFDSNTEAFF
.	.	TRBV14	TRBJ2-1	TGTGCCAGCAGTCTCCGCGAATATCCCGGCACTAGTTTGTATGAGCAGTTCTTC	CASSLREYPGTSLYEQFF
.	.	TRBV6-5	TRBJ1-2	TGTGCCAGCAGTTCCACCCGGAGACAGGATAACTATGGCTACACCTTC	CASSSTRRQDNYGYTF
.	TRBD1	TRBV4-1	TRBJ1-5	TGCGCCAGCAGCCTAAGACAGGGCGATCAGCCCCAGCATTTT	CASSLRQGDQPQHF
.	.	TRBV19	TRBJ1-1	TGTGCCAGTAGTATGGTCCAGGGCCACATGAACACTGAAGCTTTCTTT	CASSMVQGHMNTEAFF
once	.	TRBV6-1	TRBJ1-6	TGTGCCAGCAGTGAATTAAACAGGCTGTCACCCCTCCACTTT	CASSELNRLSPLHF
few	TRBD2	TRBV13	TRBJ2-4	TGTGCCAGCAGCCCGGGACTAGCGGAAATAGGGCGCATTCAGTACTTC	CASSPGLAEIGRIQYF
.	.	TRBV19	TRBJ1-5	TGTGCCAGTAGTATAGTTTTCACAGGCACTGCTCAGCCCCAGCATTTT	CASSIVFTGTAQPQHF
few	TRBD2	TRBV7-3	TRBJ2-3	TGTGCCAGCAGCGAGGGACTAGCGGGTTTGGCAGATACGCAGTATTTT	CASSEGLAGLADTQYF
.	.	TRBV28	TRBJ1-4	TGTGCCAGCAGTTTGGGCCAGCTTAATGAAAAACTGTTTTTT	CASSLGQLNEKLFF
.	.	TRBV2	TRBJ1-5	TGTGCCAGCAGCGGCGGGGGGGATCAGCCCCAGCATTTT	CASSGGGDQPQHF
.	TRBD1	TRBV6-5	TRBJ2-5	TGTGCCAGCACCGACAGGGGGCTAGCGGAGACCCAGTACTTC	CASTDRGLAETQYF
.	TRBD1	TRBV7-9	TRBJ2-1	TGTTCCAGCAGCGGCAGGGACAGGGAATCCCTATCCGGTGAGCAGTTCTTC	CSSSGRDRESLSGEQFF
.	TRBD1	TRBV6-5	TRBJ1-6	TGTGCCAGCAGTTACGGGACAGGGTATTATAATTCACCCCTCCACTTT	CASSYGTGYYNSPLHF
.	TRBD1	TRBV2	TRBJ1-2	TGTGCCAGCAGTGAGACAGGGGGCCTGAGTGGCTACACCTTC	CASSETGGLSGYTF
.	.	TRBV15	TRBJ1-2	TGTGCCACCAGCAGGGATACCGGGAACTATGGCTACACCTTC	CATSRDTGNYGYTF
few	TRBD1	TRBV30	TRBJ2-7	TGTGCCTGGATTTCTTTCAGGACAGGGGGCCCTTCCTACGAGCAGTACTTC	CAWISFRTGGPSYEQYF
.	TRBD1	TRBV11-2	TRBJ2-3	TGTGCCAGCAACGGACAGGGGATTTCTGATACGCAGTATTTT	CASNGQGISDTQYF
few	TRBD2	TRBV6-1	TRBJ2-6	TGTGCCAGCAGTGAACCGCGGGGGGCAGGAGGGGCCAACGTCCTGACTTTC	CASSEPRGAGGANVLTF
.	.	TRBV28	TRBJ2-5	TGTGCCAGCAGTTTAGGGGAGACTTCCCTGCAAGAGACCCAGTACTTC	CASSLGETSLQETQYF
once	TRBD1	TRBV7-9	TRBJ1-1	TGTGCCAGCAGCTCCTCACGATCGGACAGGGGGGCCACTGAAGCTTTCTTT	CASSSSRSDRGATEAFF
.	TRBD1	TRBV27	TRBJ2-1	TGTGCCATCCGAGGGACAGGGAGGGATGAGCAGTTCTTC	CAIRGTGRDEQFF
.	TRBD1	TRBV4-1	TRBJ2-7	TGCGCCAGCAGCCAAGTCGTCCAAGAAACCGGGACAGACTACGAGCAGTACTTC	CASSQVVQETGTDYEQYF
.	TRBD1	TRBV6-5	TRBJ2-2	TGTGCCAGCAGTCCAGACAGGGGAGACCCCGGGGAGCTGTTTTTT	CASSPDRGDPGELFF
few	TRBD2	TRBV28	TRBJ2-2	TGTGCCAGCAGTTTTTGGATAAGCGGGGGGGCAGGCGGGGAGCTGTTTTTT	CASSFWISGGAGGELFF
.	.	TRBV7-8	TRBJ1-5	TGTGCCAGCAGCCCAACCAGGGGATTTGACAATCAGCCCCAGCATTTT	CASSPTRGFDNQPQHF
.	TRBD1	TRBV25-1	TRBJ1-5	TGTGCCAGCAGTGAATTAGGGACAGGGGATCATCAGCCCCAGCATTTT	CASSELGTGDHQPQHF
few	.	TRBV6-1	TRBJ1-5	TGTGCCAGCTTATTAGGACAGACCAATCAGCCCCAGCATTTT	CASLLGQTNQPQHF
.	TRBD1	TRBV4-2	TRBJ1-4	TGTGCCAGCAGCCAAGATCCGACAGGGGGAGGGGAAAAACTGTTTTTT	CASSQDPTGGGEKLFF
.	.	TRBV7-6	TRBJ1-2	TGTGCCAGCAGCCCTCGGGGGACGGTACCTGGTAAAAACTATGGCTACACCTTC	CASSPRGTVPGKNYGYTF
.	.	TRBV28	TRBJ1-1	TGTGCCAGCAGAGCGGGACCCCCGGTCAGGGAAGCTTTCTTT	CASRAGPPVREAFF
.	TRBD2	TRBV7-6	TRBJ2-2	TGTGCCAGCAGAAGGGGAGGGGAGAACACCGGGGAGCTGTTTTTT	CASRRGGENTGELFF
.	TRBD2	TRBV6-5	TRBJ2-7	TGTGCCAGCAGTTACAGACTAGCGAGTAGCCACGAGCAGTACTTC	CASSYRLASSHEQYF
.	.	TRBV30	TRBJ2-1	TGTGCAGCGTTCAGGGGCCCCTACAATGAGCAGTTCTTC	CAAFRGPYNEQFF
.	.	TRBV5-1	TRBJ1-3	TGCGCCAGCAGCCGGGAGATGAGCGCTGGAAACACCATATATTTT	CASSREMSAGNTIYF
.	.	TRBV6-6	TRBJ2-1	TGTGCCAGCTTGGGAGTCTACAATGAGCAGTTCTTC	CASLGVYNEQFF
.	.	TRBV5-1	TRBJ2-7	TGCGCCAGCAGCTTTCTAGTGTCCTACGAGCAGTACTTC	CASSFLVSYEQYF
few	.	TRBV6-5	TRBJ2-1	TGTGCCAGCAGTCAAATATCTCTAAACAATGAGCAGTTCTTC	CASSQISLNNEQFF
.	.	TRBV5-1	TRBJ2-7	TGCGCCAGCAGCTTGGGGGGGGACAGTCTCGGGGAGCAGTACTTC	CASSLGGDSLGEQYF
.	.	TRBV30	TRBJ2-3	TGTGCCTGGGGGAGGACTCGACTCACAGATACGCAGTATTTT	CAWGRTRLTDTQYF
.	.	TRBV28	TRBJ1-2	TGTGCCAGCACCCAGGGAGGGTCGCGTGGCTACACCTTC	CASTQGGSRGYTF
.	.	TRBV29-1	TRBJ2-1	TGCAGCGCCGAGGGGGGGCCAATCTACAATGAGCAGTTCTTC	CSAEGGPIYNEQFF
.	.	TRBV29-1	TRBJ2-4	TGCAGCGTTGAAGATCAGGGAATAGGCATTCAGTACTTC	CSVEDQGIGIQYF
.	.	TRBV18	TRBJ2-5	TGTGCCAGCTCACCATTCCCTCCAAGCGCGGAGACCCAGTACTTC	CASSPFPPSAETQYF
.	TRBD2	TRBV28	TRBJ2-3	TGTGCCAGCAGCCGACTAGCGGGGGGGGAATACACAGATACGCAGTATTTT	CASSRLAGGEYTDTQYF
.	TRBD1	TRBV6-1	TRBJ2-7	TGTGCCAGCAGTGCGGACAGGGGGCGGTACGAGCAGTACTTC	CASSADRGRYEQYF
.	TRBD1	TRBV10-3	TRBJ1-1	TGTGCCATCACGTCCGGGACAGGGTATGATACTGAAGCTTTCTTT	CAITSGTGYDTEAFF
.	TRBD1	TRBV4-1	TRBJ1-2	TGCGCCAGCAGCCACCTTGGGCGAAGGGGCAGGGGGCTGGACTATGGCTACACCTTC	CASSHLGRRGRGLDYGYTF
.	TRBD2	TRBV14	TRBJ2-1	TGTGCCAGCAGCGTCCTAGCGGGATTCTACAATGAGCAGTTCTTC	CASSVLAGFYNEQFF
.	.	TRBV7-6	TRBJ2-1	TGTGCCAGCAGCATACACGGGGGATCCTACAATGAGCAGTTCTTC	CASSIHGGSYNEQFF
.	TRBD1	TRBV28	TRBJ2-5	TGTGCCAGCAGTTTACTCCCGGACAGGGAGCTTTGGGCTGGACAAGAGACCCAGTACTTC	CASSLLPDRELWAGQETQYF
.	TRBD2	TRBV13	TRBJ2-7	TGTGCCAGCAGCCGAGGACTAGCGGTCTACGAGCAGTACTTC	CASSRGLAVYEQYF
.	TRBD1	TRBV4-1	TRBJ2-1	TGCGCCAGCAGCCAACCTACATTTGACAGGGCCGCTTGGGGGGAGCAGTTCTTC	CASSQPTFDRAAWGEQFF
.	TRBD2	TRBV5-6	TRBJ2-1	TGTGCCAGCAGCACGGCGGGGGGCAATGAGCAGTTCTTC	CASSTAGGNEQFF
once	TRBD1	TRBV27	TRBJ2-7	TGTGCCAGCAGACACCTCCGGGACAGGGGGCACTACGAGCAGTACTTC	CASRHLRDRGHYEQYF
.	TRBD1	TRBV5-8	TRBJ1-5	TGTGCCAGCAGCGTCGGGACAGGCGGGAGCAATCAGCCCCAGCATTTT	CASSVGTGGSNQPQHF
.	.	TRBV2	TRBJ1-5	TGTGCCAGCAGTGAAAGCGGCCGGGAGCCCCAGCATTTT	CASSESGREPQHF
.	.	TRBV4-1	TRBJ1-1	TGCGCCAGCACCCAAGGGAGGGCAGGCAACACTGAAGCTTTCTTT	CASTQGRAGNTEAFF